This TCR beta chain was sequenced during a study of human T cells and chemical hapten exposure. TCRdb analysed the RACE reads with MiXCR anew, one entry per CDR3 protein. This table has approximately 49,000 distinct CDR3 sequences, around 9% appearing once. Findings and limits, study-wide: Higher patch test scores went with higher counts of PT1 expanded TCRs.

The germline gives CDR1 SGHDT, CDR2 YYEEEE. The CDR3 is 14 amino acids. Trimming left V 0 bases short and J 2 bases short, with 7 bases between. The time point here: patch test 1, 2 weeks after DPC sensitization. The treatment is: therapeutic diphenylcyclopropenone sensitization with weekly scalp DPC. This clonotype was seen at least ten times. Its antigen is as yet unknown. V and J are TRBV5-6 and TRBJ2-3; the D is unclear. The TCR comes from a woman between 45 and 65 years old with alopecia areata. Some clones in this sample may be carry-over from other donors' samples. Sequencing used whole blood, obtained in connection with sensitization to the hapten diphenylcyclopropenone (DPC). The DNA of the CDR3 is TGTGCCAGCAGCTTGGAGATCAACACAGATACGCAGTATTTT. Protein: CASSLEINTDTQYF.